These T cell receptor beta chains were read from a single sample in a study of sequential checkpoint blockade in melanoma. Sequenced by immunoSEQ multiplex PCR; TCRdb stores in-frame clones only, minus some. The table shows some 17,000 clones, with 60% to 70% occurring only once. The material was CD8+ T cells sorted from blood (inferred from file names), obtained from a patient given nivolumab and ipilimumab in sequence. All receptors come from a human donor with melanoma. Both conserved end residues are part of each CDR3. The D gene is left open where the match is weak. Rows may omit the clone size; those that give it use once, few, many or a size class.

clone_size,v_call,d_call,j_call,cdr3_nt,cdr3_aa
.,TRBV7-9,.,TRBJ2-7,TGTGCCAGCAGCTTACCCAGGGCCTACGAGCAGTACTTC,CASSLPRAYEQYF
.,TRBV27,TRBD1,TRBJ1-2,TGTGCCAGCAGCTTAGGTCGAACAGGGGGCATCAATGGCTACACCTTC,CASSLGRTGGINGYTF
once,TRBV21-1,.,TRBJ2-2,TGTGCCAGCAGCAACGACAGGGGAAACACCGGGGAGCTGTTTTTT,CASSNDRGNTGELFF
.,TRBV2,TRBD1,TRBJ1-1,TGTGCCAGCATGTCGGGACAGGGGATGAACACTGAAGCTTTCTTT,CASMSGQGMNTEAFF
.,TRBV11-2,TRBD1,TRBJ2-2,TGTGCCAGCAGCCTCGGACAGGGGAGCACCGGGGAGCTGTTTTTT,CASSLGQGSTGELFF
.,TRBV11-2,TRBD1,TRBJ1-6,TGTGCCAGCAGCTTGACAGGGGGCCGGTCACCCCTCCACTTT,CASSLTGGRSPLHF
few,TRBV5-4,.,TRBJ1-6,TGTGCCAGCGGGGACTCACGGGGAGATAATTCACCCCTCCACTTT,CASGDSRGDNSPLHF
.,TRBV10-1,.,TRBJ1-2,TGCGCCAGCGGACAGCCCGAAGCAGGGGCAGGGTTAGGCTACACCTTC,CASGQPEAGAGLGYTF
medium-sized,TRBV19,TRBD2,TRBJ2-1,TGTGCCAGTAGTAAGGGACTAGCGGGGGATGAGCAGTTCTTC,CASSKGLAGDEQFF
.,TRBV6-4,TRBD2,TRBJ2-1,TGTGCCAGCAGTGTTAGCGGGGGGGCCAATGAGCAGTTCTTC,CASSVSGGANEQFF
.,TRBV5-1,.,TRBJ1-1,TGCGCCAGCAGCTTGGTTAGCAGGGACACTGAAGCTTTCTTT,CASSLVSRDTEAFF
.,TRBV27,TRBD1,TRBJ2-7,TGTGCCAGCAGTTTAATGCAGGGGGTGTACGAGCAGTACTTC,CASSLMQGVYEQYF
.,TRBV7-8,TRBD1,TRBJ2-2,TGTGCCAGCAGCTTAGTGCCGACAGGGACCGGGGAGCTGTTTTTT,CASSLVPTGTGELFF
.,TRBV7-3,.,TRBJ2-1,TGTGCCAGCAGCCCAGGGACATTCTCCTACAATGAGCAGTTCTTC,CASSPGTFSYNEQFF
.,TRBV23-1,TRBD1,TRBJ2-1,TGCGCCAGCAGGAAGGGGGCCCATGAGCAGTTCTTC,CASRKGAHEQFF
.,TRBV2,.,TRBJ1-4,TGTGCCAGCAGTGAACAGGGGAGTCAGGAAAAACTGTTTTTT,CASSEQGSQEKLFF
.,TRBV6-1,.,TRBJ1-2,TGTGCCAGCAGAGGGGTAAAGGATTCTAACTATGGCTACACCTTC,CASRGVKDSNYGYTF
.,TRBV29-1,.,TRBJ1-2,TGCAGCGTTCCACTGGCGACAGACACTCCGGACTATGGCTACACCTTC,CSVPLATDTPDYGYTF
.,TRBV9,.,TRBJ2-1,TGTGCCAGCAGCGTAGCCGGGAGAACCTACAATGAGCAGTTCTTC,CASSVAGRTYNEQFF
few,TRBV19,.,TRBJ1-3,TGTGCCAGTATCCCTAGGTCTGGAAACACCATATATTTT,CASIPRSGNTIYF
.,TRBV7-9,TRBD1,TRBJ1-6,TGTGCCAGCAGCCCCTACAGGGGACCCCTCCACTTT,CASSPYRGPLHF
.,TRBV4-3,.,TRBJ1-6,TGCGCCAGCAGCCAAGAAAGCGTCGGTTCACCCCTCCACTTT,CASSQESVGSPLHF
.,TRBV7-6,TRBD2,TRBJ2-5,TGTGCCAGCAGCGTCACTAGCGGGGGGGCTGAGACCCAGTACTTC,CASSVTSGGAETQYF
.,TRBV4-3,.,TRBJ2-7,TGCGCCAGCAGCCAACTACAGGGACGCGAGCAGTACTTC,CASSQLQGREQYF
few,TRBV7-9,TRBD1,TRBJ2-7,TGTGCCAGCAGCACCGGGACAGGGACGAACGAGCAGTACTTC,CASSTGTGTNEQYF
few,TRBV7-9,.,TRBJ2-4,TGTGCCAGCAGCCCTCCGGAGAGGGAGAACATTCAGTACTTC,CASSPPERENIQYF
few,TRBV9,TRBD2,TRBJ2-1,TGTGCCAGCAGCGTAGCGGGGGGGGGTGAGCAGTTCTTC,CASSVAGGGEQFF
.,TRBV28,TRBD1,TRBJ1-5,TGTGCCAGCAGTTTAGGACAGGGGTTTAGACAGCCCCAGCATTTT,CASSLGQGFRQPQHF
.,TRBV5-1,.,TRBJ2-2,TGCGCCAGCAGCTCTCTCGGGACTGATTACACCGGGGAGCTGTTTTTT,CASSSLGTDYTGELFF
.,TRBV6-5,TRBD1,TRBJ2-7,TGTGCCAGCAGGGCCGGGACAGGAGGCTACGAGCAGTACTTC,CASRAGTGGYEQYF
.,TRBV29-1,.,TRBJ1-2,TGCAGCGCCGATTGGAGGGGATTC,CSADWRGF
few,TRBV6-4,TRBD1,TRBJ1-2,TGTGCCAGCACCGAGACAGGGGGCAGTATAGATGGCTACACCTTC,CASTETGGSIDGYTF
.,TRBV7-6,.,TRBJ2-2,TGTGCCACCGCGTCGGTAGCGATCGGGGAGCTGTTTTTT,CATASVAIGELFF